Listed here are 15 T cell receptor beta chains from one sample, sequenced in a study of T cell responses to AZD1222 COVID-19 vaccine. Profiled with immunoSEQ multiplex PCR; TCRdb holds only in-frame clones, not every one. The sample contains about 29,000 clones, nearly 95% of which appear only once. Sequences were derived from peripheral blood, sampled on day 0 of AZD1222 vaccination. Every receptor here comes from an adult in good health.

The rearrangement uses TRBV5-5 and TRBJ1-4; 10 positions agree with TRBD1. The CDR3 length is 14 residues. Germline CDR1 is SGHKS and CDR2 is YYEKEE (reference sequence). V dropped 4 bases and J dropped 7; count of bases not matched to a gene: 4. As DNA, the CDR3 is TGTGCCAGCAGCCCCGACAGGGGGCGTGAAAAACTGTTTTTT. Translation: CASSPDRGREKLFF. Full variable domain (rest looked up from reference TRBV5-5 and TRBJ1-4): DAGVTQSPTHLIKTRGQQVTLRCSPISGHKSVSWYQQVLGQGPQFIFQYYEKEERGRGNFPDRFSARQFPNYSSELNVNALLLGDSALYLCASSPDRGREKLFFGSGTQLSVL.

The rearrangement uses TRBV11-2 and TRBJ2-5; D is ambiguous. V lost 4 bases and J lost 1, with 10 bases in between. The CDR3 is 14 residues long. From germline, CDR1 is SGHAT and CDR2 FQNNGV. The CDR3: CASSSLDLQETQYF. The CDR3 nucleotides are TGTGCCAGCAGCTCCCTGGACCTCCAAGAGACCCAGTACTTC.

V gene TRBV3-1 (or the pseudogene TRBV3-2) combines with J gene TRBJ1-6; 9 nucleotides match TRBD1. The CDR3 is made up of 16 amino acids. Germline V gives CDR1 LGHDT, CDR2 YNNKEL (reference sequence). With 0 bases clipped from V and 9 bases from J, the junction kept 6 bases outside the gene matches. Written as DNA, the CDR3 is TGTGCCAGCAGCCAAGACCCGGGACAGGGAGGTTCACCCCTCCACTTT. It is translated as CASSQDPGQGGSPLHF.

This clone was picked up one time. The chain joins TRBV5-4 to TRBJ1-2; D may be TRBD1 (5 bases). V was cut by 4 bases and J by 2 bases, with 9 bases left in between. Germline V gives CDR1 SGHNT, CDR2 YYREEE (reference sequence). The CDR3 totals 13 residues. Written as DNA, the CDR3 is TGTGCCAGCAGCACGGACAAAAACTATGGCTACACCTTC. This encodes CASSTDKNYGYTF.

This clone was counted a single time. As DNA, the CDR3 is TGTGCCAGCAGTTACTCGATGGTACTAGCGGGAACTAAAAATGAGCAGTTCTTC. Translating it yields CASSYSMVLAGTKNEQFF. This chain uses TRBV6-2 or TRBV6-3 with TRBJ2-1, with TRBD2 identical over 10 bases. CDR1 is MNHEY and CDR2 is SVGEGT in the germline V gene. Trimming cost V 0 bases and J 7 bases; bases outside gene matches: 12. The CDR3 is 18 residues long.

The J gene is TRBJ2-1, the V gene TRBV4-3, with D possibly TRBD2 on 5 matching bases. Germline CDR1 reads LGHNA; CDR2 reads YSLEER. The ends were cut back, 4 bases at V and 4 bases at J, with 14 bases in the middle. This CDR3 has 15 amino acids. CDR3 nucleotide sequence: TGCGCCAGCAGCCCCCGGGGTGGAGGTTACAATGAGCAGTTCTTC. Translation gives CASSPRGGGYNEQFF.

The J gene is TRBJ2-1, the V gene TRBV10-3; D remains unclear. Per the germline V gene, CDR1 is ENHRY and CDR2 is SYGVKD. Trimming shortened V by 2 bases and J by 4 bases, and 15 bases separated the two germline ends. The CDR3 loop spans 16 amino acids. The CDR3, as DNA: TGTGCCATCAGTGAGAGAAAAAAACAGCTATACAATGAGCAGTTCTTC. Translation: CAISERKKQLYNEQFF.

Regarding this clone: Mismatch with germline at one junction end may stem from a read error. The CDR3: CASSLAGGGPETQYF. In DNA, the CDR3 is TGTGCTAGCAGCTTAGCAGGCGGCGGCCCCGAGACGCAGTATTTT. The rearrangement links TRBV7-7 to TRBJ2-3, with unresolved D. The CDR3 loop spans 15 amino acids. Germline CDR1 SSHAT, CDR2 FNYEAQ (reference sequence).

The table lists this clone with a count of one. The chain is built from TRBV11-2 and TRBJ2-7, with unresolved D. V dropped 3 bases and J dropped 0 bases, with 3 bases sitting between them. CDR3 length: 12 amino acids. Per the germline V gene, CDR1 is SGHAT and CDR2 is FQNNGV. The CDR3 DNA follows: TGTGCCAGCAGCTTCCCCTCCTACGAGCAGTACTTC. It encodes CASSFPSYEQYF.

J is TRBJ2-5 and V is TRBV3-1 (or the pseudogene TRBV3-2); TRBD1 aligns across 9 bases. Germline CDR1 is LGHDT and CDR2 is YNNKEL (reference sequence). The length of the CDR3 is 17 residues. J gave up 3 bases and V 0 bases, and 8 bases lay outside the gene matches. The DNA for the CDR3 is TGTGCCAGCAGCCAAGAGGAAGGGACAGGGAGGGAAGAGACCCAGTACTTC. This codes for CASSQEEGTGREETQYF.

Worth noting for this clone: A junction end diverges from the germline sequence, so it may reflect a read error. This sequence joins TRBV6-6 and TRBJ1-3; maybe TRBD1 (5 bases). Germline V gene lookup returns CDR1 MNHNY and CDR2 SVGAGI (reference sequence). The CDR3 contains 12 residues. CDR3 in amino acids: CASSQAAAGGDF. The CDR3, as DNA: TGTGCCAGCAGTCAAGCCGCGGCCGGAGGGGATTTT.

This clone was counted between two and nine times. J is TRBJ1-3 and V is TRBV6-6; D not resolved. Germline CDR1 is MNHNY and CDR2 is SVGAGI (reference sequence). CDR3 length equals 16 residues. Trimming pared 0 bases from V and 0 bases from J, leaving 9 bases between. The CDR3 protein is CASSYSSSSSGNTIYF. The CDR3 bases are TGTGCCAGCAGTTACTCATCCAGTAGCTCTGGAAACACCATATATTTT.

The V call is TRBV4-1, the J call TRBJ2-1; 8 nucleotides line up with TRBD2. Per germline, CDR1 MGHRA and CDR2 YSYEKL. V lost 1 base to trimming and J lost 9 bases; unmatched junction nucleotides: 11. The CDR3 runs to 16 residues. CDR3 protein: CASSQARTGGPGEQFF. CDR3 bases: TGCGCCAGCAGCCAAGCTCGGACGGGAGGGCCCGGTGAGCAGTTCTTC.

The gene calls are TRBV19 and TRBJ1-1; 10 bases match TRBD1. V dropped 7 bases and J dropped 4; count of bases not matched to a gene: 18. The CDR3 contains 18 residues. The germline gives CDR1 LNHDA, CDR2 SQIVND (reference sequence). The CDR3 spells CASIGKGLRDRGFTEAFF. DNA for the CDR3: TGTGCCAGTATCGGAAAGGGTCTGAGGGACAGGGGTTTCACTGAAGCTTTCTTT.

The CDR3 DNA reads as TGTGCCAGCAGCCCAAAGAGGGGAATTGGATTCGAGCAGTACTTC. Translated: CASSPKRGIGFEQYF. The chain is built from TRBV7-2 and TRBJ2-7; D assignment may be TRBD1 or TRBD2 (5 bases each). The CDR3 is made up of 15 amino acids. The V and J ends lost 5 bases and 6 bases respectively, with 20 bases between them. Germline V gives CDR1 SGHTA, CDR2 FQGNSA. Variable domain in full (rest from reference TRBV7-2 and TRBJ2-7): GAGVSQSPSNKVTEKGKDVELRCDPISGHTALYWYRQSLGQGLEFLIYFQGNSAPDKSGLPSDRFSAERTGGSVSTLTIQRTQQEDSAVYLCASSPKRGIGFEQYFGPGTRLTVT.